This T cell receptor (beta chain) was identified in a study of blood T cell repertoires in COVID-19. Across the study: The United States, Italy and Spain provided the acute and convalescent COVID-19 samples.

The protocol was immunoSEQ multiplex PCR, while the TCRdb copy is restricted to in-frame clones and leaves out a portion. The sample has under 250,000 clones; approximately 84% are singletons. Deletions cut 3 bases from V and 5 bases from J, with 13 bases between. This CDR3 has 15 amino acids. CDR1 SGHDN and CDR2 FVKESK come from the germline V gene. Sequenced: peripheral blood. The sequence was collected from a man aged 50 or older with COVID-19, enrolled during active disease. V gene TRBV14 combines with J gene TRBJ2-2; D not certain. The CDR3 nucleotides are TGTGCCAGCAGCCACGGTATGCCTCAAACCGGGGAGCTGTTTTTT. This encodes CASSHGMPQTGELFF.